This T cell receptor beta chain was found in a study of blood T cells in healthy people across ages. Through a sample-barcoded 5' primer and a J-beta primer mix, a second PCR was run for 7 to 11 cycles. TCRdb itself ran the 5' RACE reads through MiXCR, one entry per CDR3 protein. The repertoire holds 1.5 million to 2 million distinct CDR3 sequences, with roughly 52% as singletons. Isolation recovered at least 6.5 million PBMCs from every sample. V lost 2 bases and J 10 bases, leaving 14 bases between the germline ends. The CDR3 loop spans 13 amino acids. Germline CDR1 LNHDA, CDR2 SQIVND (reference sequence).

Sequencing was done on a sample of blood. This TCR was recovered from a woman aged 40-49 years in good health. V gene TRBV19 combines with J gene TRBJ2-5, with D possibly TRBD2 on 5 matching bases. The CDR3 spells CASSIRTGMGQYF. DNA of the CDR3: TGTGCCAGTAGTATACGTACCGGGATGGGCCAGTACTTC.